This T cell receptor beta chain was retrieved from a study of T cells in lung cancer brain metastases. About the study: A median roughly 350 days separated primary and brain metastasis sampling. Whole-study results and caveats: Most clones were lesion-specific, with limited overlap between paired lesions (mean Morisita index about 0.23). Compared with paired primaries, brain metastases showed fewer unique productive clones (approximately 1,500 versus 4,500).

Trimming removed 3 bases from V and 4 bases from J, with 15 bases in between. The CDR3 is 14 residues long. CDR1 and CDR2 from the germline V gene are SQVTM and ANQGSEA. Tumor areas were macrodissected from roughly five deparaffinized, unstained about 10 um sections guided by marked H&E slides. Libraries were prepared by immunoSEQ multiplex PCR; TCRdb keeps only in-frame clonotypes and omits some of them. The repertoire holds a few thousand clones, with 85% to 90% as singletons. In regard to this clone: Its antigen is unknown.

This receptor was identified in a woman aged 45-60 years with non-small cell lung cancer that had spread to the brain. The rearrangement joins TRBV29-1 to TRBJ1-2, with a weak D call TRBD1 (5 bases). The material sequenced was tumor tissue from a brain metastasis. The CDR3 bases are TGCAGCGTTGAGTCCCAGACAGAACTCTATGGCTACACCTTC. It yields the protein CSVESQTELYGYTF. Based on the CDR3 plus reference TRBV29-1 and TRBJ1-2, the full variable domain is SAVISQKPSRDICQRGTSLTIQCQVDSQVTMMFWYRQQPGQSLTLIATANQGSEATYESGFVIDKFPISRPNLTFSTLTVSNMSPEDSSIYLCSVESQTELYGYTFGSGTRLTVV.